A single sample is the source of the 30 T cell receptor beta chains below, sequenced in a study of T cell changes during pregnancy in multiple sclerosis. Measured with immunoSEQ multiplex PCR; TCRdb has only the in-frame clones, and not every one. The data hold tens of thousands of clones, with under 95% observed a single time. The sample consisted of CD8+ T cells from peripheral blood mononuclear cells, taken in the second trimester of pregnancy. Source of these receptors: a female donor with multiple sclerosis, enrolled in a pregnancy study.

The chain links TRBV7-9 to TRBJ2-2, with D maybe TRBD1 (5 bases). Germline lookup yields CDR1 SEHNR and CDR2 FQNEAQ (reference sequence). The CDR3 loop spans 16 amino acids. V was shortened by 1 base and J by 3 bases, with 12 bases between the two germline ends. The CDR3 region is CASSLVPRVDTGELFF. Here the CDR3 DNA reads TGTGCCAGCAGCTTAGTGCCCAGGGTGGACACCGGGGAGCTGTTTTTT.

The chain couples TRBV27 to TRBJ2-7; D is unclear. The CDR3 loop spans 13 amino acids. Per the germline V gene, CDR1 is MNHEY and CDR2 is SMNVEV (reference sequence). V lost 6 bases to trimming and J lost 2 bases, with 11 bases between them. The CDR3 spells CASSPASAYEQYF. In DNA form, the CDR3 reads TGTGCCAGCAGCCCTGCTTCGGCCTACGAGCAGTACTTC.

J is TRBJ2-7 and V is TRBV4-3, with TRBD1 identical over 8 bases. CDR1 is LGHNA, CDR2 YSLEER, per germline. The CDR3 runs to 16 residues. V was clipped by 4 bases and J by 0 bases; unmatched bases: 8. The CDR3 DNA is TGCGCCAGCAGCCGAGGCGGAGGGACAGGCTCCTACGAGCAGTACTTC. Its protein is CASSRGGGTGSYEQYF.

The rearrangement links TRBV4-1 to TRBJ1-1; D may be TRBD1 (5 bases). Germline V gene data show CDR1 as MGHRA and CDR2 as YSYEKL. The CDR3 consists of 13 residues. V lost 5 bases, J lost 1 base, and 8 bases lay in between. CDR3 sequence reads: CASSYTGNTEAFF. The CDR3 bases are TGCGCCAGCAGCTATACAGGGAACACTGAAGCTTTCTTT.

This clone was picked up one time. V is TRBV9 and J is TRBJ2-7, with 7 bases that match TRBD1. CDR1 SGDLS and CDR2 YYNGEE come from the germline V gene. The CDR3 is made up of 14 amino acids. The junction had 3 bases not matched to a gene; V was cut back by 0 bases and J by 3 bases. CDR3 in amino acids: CASSVGGGLYEQYF. The CDR3 DNA follows: TGTGCCAGCAGCGTAGGAGGGGGCCTCTACGAGCAGTACTTC.

Here the CDR3 reads CASSSSRDLAGGNQETQYF. The DNA for the CDR3 is TGCGCCAGCAGCTCCTCCAGGGACTTAGCGGGGGGCAACCAAGAGACCCAGTACTTC. The V call is TRBV5-1, the J call TRBJ2-5; 10 bases map to TRBD2. This CDR3 comprises 19 residues. V lost 3 bases, J lost 0 bases, and 14 bases stayed unmatched. Per the germline V gene, CDR1 is SGHRS and CDR2 is YFSETQ.

This chain connects TRBV7-6 to TRBJ1-1; unclear D gene. This CDR3 contains 13 residues. Deletions cut 5 bases from V and 1 base from J, with 8 bases between. CDR1 and CDR2 from the germline V gene are SGHVS and FNYEAQ. CDR3 in amino acids: CASSPVGNTEAFF. The CDR3 DNA reads TGTGCCAGCAGCCCGGTCGGGAACACTGAAGCTTTCTTT.

The rearrangement joins TRBV5-5 to TRBJ2-1, with 10 positions matching TRBD2. The V segment lost 3 bases and the J segment 6 bases; nucleotides outside the gene matches: 9. Germline V gene lookup returns CDR1 SGHKS and CDR2 YYEKEE (reference sequence). This CDR3 is built from 16 residues. CDR3 sequence: CASSYFSSGGLNEQFF. The CDR3 DNA sequence: TGTGCCAGCAGCTATTTCTCTAGCGGGGGCCTCAATGAGCAGTTCTTC.

CDR3 nucleotides: TGCGCCAGCAGCCAAGATCCCTGGGACAGAGATGAAAAACTGTTTTTT. Amino acids: CASSQDPWDRDEKLFF. The J gene is TRBJ1-4, the V gene TRBV4-3; 7 nucleotides agree with TRBD1. Trimming at V came to 0 bases and at J to 6 bases, leaving 7 bases not matched to a gene. Germline CDR1 LGHNA, CDR2 YSLEER. The CDR3 runs to 16 residues.

The chain combines TRBV6-5 with TRBJ2-7; unclear D gene. CDR1 MNHEY and CDR2 SVGAGI come from the germline V gene. The CDR3 runs 14 residues. V lost 0 bases to trimming and J lost 7 bases, with 13 bases between them. CDR3 residues: CASSYSIGQREQYF. The CDR3 DNA sequence: TGTGCCAGCAGTTACTCGATTGGCCAGCGTGAGCAGTACTTC.

The gene calls are TRBV2 and TRBJ1-1; 8 nucleotides align to TRBD1. The germline V gene has CDR1 SNHLY and CDR2 FYNNEI. The V segment lost 4 bases and the J segment 2 bases; nucleotides outside the gene matches: 6. CDR3 length: 15 amino acids. In DNA form, the CDR3 reads TGTGCCAGCAGTGCCGACAGGGGAGGAAACACTGAAGCTTTCTTT. Translation gives CASSADRGGNTEAFF.

V is TRBV4-3 and J is TRBJ1-2; 7 positions agree with TRBD1. V lost 4 bases to trimming and J lost 4 bases; unmatched junction nucleotides: 12. There are 16 residues in the CDR3. Germline assignment: CDR1 LGHNA and CDR2 YSLEER. The CDR3, as DNA: TGCGCCAGCAGCCCCCACCGACAGGGAGGCGGCTATGGCTACACCTTC. Protein product: CASSPHRQGGGYGYTF.

The genes are TRBV2 and TRBJ2-1, with a weak D call TRBD2 (7 bases). Germline loops: CDR1 SNHLY, CDR2 FYNNEI. The germline V and J ends were trimmed by 7 bases and 7 bases, with 17 bases remaining between them. The CDR3 loop spans 14 amino acids. In nucleotides, the CDR3 is TGTGCCAGCACCGAAGGGGGGGGCCAAAATGAGCAGTTCTTC. This gives the protein CASTEGGGQNEQFF.

In this sample, this clone turned up once. The chain joins TRBV14 to TRBJ2-5; 8 bases align to TRBD1. The CDR3 extends over 16 amino acids. Unmatched junction bases numbered 10, after V lost 3 bases and J lost 4 bases. Germline V gives CDR1 SGHDN, CDR2 FVKESK. The CDR3: CASSQDRVPSLETQYF. The CDR3 DNA is TGTGCCAGCAGCCAGGACAGGGTGCCATCTTTAGAGACCCAGTACTTC.

The CDR3 is CASSTSSGVHEQYF. The CDR3 region has the DNA TGTGCCAGCAGCACCTCTAGCGGGGTCCACGAGCAGTACTTC. The chain couples TRBV11-2 to TRBJ2-7; 9 bases fit TRBD2. This CDR3 is built from 14 residues. Looked up from germline, CDR1 is SGHAT and CDR2 is FQNNGV. The V segment lost 5 bases and the J segment 5 bases; nucleotides outside the gene matches: 7.

The chain combines TRBV7-2 with TRBJ1-1; 9 nucleotides line up with TRBD1. Germline CDR1 and CDR2: SGHTA and FQGNSA. V was pared by 11 bases and J by 0 bases, with 7 bases of the junction left unmatched. The CDR3 covers 14 residues. The CDR3 bases are TGTGCCTTAGGACAGGGGACGATGAACACTGAAGCTTTCTTT. Amino acid sequence: CALGQGTMNTEAFF.

CDR3 amino acids: CASKGQEPLRGTEAFF. The DNA for the CDR3 is TGTGCCAGCAAGGGACAGGAACCCCTCCGGGGCACTGAAGCTTTCTTT. This chain joins TRBV5-4 and TRBJ1-1; 8 nucleotides align to TRBD1. With V trimmed by 6 bases and J by 4 bases, 14 bases remained unmatched. The CDR3 is made up of 16 amino acids. CDR1 is SGHNT, CDR2 YYREEE, per germline (reference sequence).

The V and J genes are TRBV19 and TRBJ1-2; 7 bases fit TRBD1. CDR3 length equals 14 residues. CDR1 and CDR2 from the germline V gene are LNHDA and SQIVND (reference sequence). In DNA, the CDR3 is TGTGCTACAGGGACAGCCGAGATTTACTATGGCTACACCTTC. Encoded protein: CATGTAEIYYGYTF.

The chain links TRBV29-1 to TRBJ1-2; D possibly corresponds to TRBD1 (6 bases). Per the germline V gene, CDR1 is SQVTM and CDR2 is ANQGSEA. Trimming took off 7 bases at V and 5 bases at J, with 14 bases between the two ends. The CDR3 totals 12 residues. Written as DNA, the CDR3 is TGCAGCGACAATACAGGGTCTTATGGCTACACCTTC. Protein: CSDNTGSYGYTF.

The CDR3 is CASSAPGAYEQYF. The CDR3 region has the DNA TGTGCCAGCAGTGCCCCCGGGGCCTACGAGCAGTACTTC. The chain has TRBV6-1 and TRBJ2-7; D may be TRBD2 (5 bases). V dropped 4 bases and J dropped 2 bases, with 9 bases sitting between them. The V gene's germline CDR1 is MNHNS and CDR2 SASEGT. This CDR3 region has 13 residues.

The V call is TRBV4-3, the J call TRBJ1-2; D remains ambiguous. The CDR3 extends over 14 amino acids. V dropped 4 bases and J dropped 2 bases, with 11 bases sitting between them. CDR1 LGHNA and CDR2 YSLEER come from the germline V gene. The CDR3 here is CASSRRWRNYGYTF. The CDR3 nucleotides are TGCGCCAGCAGCCGCCGTTGGAGGAACTATGGCTACACCTTC.

The chain links TRBV4-1 to TRBJ2-2; 12 nucleotides agree with TRBD2. Trimming cost V 4 bases and J 0 bases; bases outside gene matches: 3. In germline, CDR1 is MGHRA, CDR2 YSYEKL. The CDR3 runs 17 residues. CDR3 region: CASSLWTSGANTGELFF. CDR3 coding DNA: TGCGCCAGCAGCCTATGGACTAGCGGGGCGAACACCGGGGAGCTGTTTTTT.

The V and J genes are TRBV6-1 and TRBJ2-7; 7 bases match TRBD1. Germline V gene data show CDR1 as MNHNS and CDR2 as SASEGT. After removal of 5 bases from V and 3 bases from J, the junction contained 7 bases not matched to a gene. This CDR3 is built from 14 residues. CDR3 loop: CASSPQGEVYEQYF. CDR3 DNA: TGTGCCAGCAGTCCCCAGGGGGAAGTCTACGAGCAGTACTTC.

This clone was recorded only once. CDR3 protein: CASSFAGGSTDTQYF. The CDR3 DNA follows: TGTGCCAGCAGCTTCGCGGGGGGGAGCACAGATACGCAGTATTTT. The chain recombines TRBV7-3 with TRBJ2-3; 9 positions match TRBD2. Germline trimming cut 3 bases from V and 0 bases from J; bases unmatched to any gene: 1. In germline, CDR1 is SGHTA, CDR2 FQGTGA. This CDR3 has 15 residues.

The chain joins TRBV7-9 to TRBJ2-5; no clear D. The CDR3 contains 12 residues. Germline CDR1 SEHNR, CDR2 FQNEAQ (reference sequence). Trimming pared 4 bases from V and 5 bases from J, leaving 8 bases between. This CDR3 reads CASSSLLETQYF. The CDR3 bases are TGTGCCAGCAGCTCCCTACTGGAGACCCAGTACTTC.

The chain links TRBV6-5 to TRBJ2-7, with a tentative D call TRBD1 (5 bases). The CDR3 is 14 amino acids. The V gene's germline CDR1 is MNHEY and CDR2 SVGAGI. The germline V and J ends were trimmed by 4 bases and 3 bases, with 13 bases remaining between them. The CDR3 bases are TGTGCCAGCAGTTCGACAGTGGATCACTACGAGCAGTACTTC. Encoded protein: CASSSTVDHYEQYF.

CDR3 loop: CASSAHGSGPQHF. CDR3 in DNA: TGTGCCAGCAGCGCCCACGGGTCTGGGCCCCAGCATTTT. The chain carries TRBV21-1 and TRBJ1-5. TRBV21-1 is listed as a pseudogene. The CDR3 loop spans 13 amino acids.

J is TRBJ1-4 and V is TRBV6-7; no clear D gene. TRBV6-7 is identified as an open reading frame with a role that is uncertain. This CDR3 has 15 amino acids. V was shortened by 7 bases and J by 8 bases, with 20 bases between the two germline ends. The CDR3, as DNA: TGTGCCAGCATCCTAGGTATGCCAGTTCGGGAAAAACTGTTTTTT. Translation: CASILGMPVREKLFF.

The chain is built from TRBV5-1 and TRBJ1-2; a weak D match, TRBD1 (6 bases). The CDR3 has 13 amino acids. V was pared by 4 bases and J by 3 bases, with 10 bases between. In germline, CDR1 is SGHRS, CDR2 YFSETQ. Here the CDR3 reads CASSRGLDYGYTF. The CDR3 DNA sequence: TGCGCCAGCAGCAGGGGGTTGGACTATGGCTACACCTTC.

This sequence joins TRBV7-6 and TRBJ2-1, with D possibly being TRBD2 (6 bases). The CDR3 totals 15 residues. V was clipped by 4 bases and J by 2 bases, with 12 bases between them. Germline CDR1 and CDR2: SGHVS and FNYEAQ. The CDR3 protein is CASSSRDLAYNEQFF. For the CDR3, the DNA is TGTGCCAGCAGCTCCCGGGACTTAGCCTACAATGAGCAGTTCTTC. The entire variable domain, with the rest obtained from reference TRBV7-6 and TRBJ2-1, is as follows: GAGVSQSPRYKVTKRGQDVALRCDPISGHVSLYWYRQALGQGPEFLTYFNYEAQQDKSGLPNDRFSAERPEGSISTLTIQRTEQRDSAMYRCASSSRDLAYNEQFFGPGTRLTVL.